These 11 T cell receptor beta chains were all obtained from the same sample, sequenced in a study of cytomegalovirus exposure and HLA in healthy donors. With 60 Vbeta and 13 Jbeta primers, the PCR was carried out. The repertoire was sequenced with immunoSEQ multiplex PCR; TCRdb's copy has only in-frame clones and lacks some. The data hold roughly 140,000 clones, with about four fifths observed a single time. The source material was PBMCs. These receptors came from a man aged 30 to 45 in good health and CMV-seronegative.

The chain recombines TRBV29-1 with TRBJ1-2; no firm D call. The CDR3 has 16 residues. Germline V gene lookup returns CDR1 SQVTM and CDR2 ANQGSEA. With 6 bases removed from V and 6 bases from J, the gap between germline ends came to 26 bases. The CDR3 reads CSVGSEVTLPRHGYTF. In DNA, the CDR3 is TGCAGCGTCGGATCAGAGGTAACCCTACCCCGACATGGCTACACCTTC.

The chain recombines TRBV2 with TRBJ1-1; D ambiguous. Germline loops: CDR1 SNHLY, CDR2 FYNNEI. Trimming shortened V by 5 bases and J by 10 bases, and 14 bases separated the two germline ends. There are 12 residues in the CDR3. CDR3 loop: CASSRDLQLAFF. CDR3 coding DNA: TGTGCCAGCAGTCGGGATTTACAACTAGCTTTCTTT.

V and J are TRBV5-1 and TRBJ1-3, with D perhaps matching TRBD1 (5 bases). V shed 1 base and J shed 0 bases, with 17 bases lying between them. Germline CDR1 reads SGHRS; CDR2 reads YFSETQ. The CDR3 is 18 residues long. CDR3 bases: TGCGCCAGCAGCTTGATAGGGGCGGGAGTCAGCTCTGGAAACACCATATATTTT. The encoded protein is CASSLIGAGVSSGNTIYF.

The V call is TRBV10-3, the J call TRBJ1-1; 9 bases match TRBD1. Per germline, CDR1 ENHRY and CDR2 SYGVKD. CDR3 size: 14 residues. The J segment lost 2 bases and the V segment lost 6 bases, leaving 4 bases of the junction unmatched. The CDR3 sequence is CAISPGQGNTEAFF. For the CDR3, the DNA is TGTGCCATCAGCCCGGGACAGGGTAACACTGAAGCTTTCTTT.

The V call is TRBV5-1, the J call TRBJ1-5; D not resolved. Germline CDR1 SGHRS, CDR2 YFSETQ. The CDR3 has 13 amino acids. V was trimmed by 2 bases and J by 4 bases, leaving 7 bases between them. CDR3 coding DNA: TGCGCCAGCAGCTTTACTGGTAATCAGCCCCAGCATTTT. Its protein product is CASSFTGNQPQHF.

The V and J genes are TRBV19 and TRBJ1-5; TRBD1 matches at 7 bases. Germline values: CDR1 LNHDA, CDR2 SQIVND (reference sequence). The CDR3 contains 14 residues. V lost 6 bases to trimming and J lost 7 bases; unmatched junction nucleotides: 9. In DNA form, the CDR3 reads TGTGCCAGTAGGACCCGGGACAGAGGCCAGCCCCAGCATTTT. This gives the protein CASRTRDRGQPQHF.

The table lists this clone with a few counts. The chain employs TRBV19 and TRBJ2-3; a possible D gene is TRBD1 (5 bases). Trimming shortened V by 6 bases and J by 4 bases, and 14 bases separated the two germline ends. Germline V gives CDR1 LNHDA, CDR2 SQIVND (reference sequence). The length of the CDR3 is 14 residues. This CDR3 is CASRIYSGSDTQYF. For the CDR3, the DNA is TGTGCCAGTAGGATATATTCAGGGTCAGATACGCAGTATTTT. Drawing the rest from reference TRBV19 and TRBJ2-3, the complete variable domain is DGGITQSPKYLFRKEGQNVTLSCEQNLNHDAMYWYRQDPGQGLRLIYYSQIVNDFQKGDIAEGYSVSREKKESFPLTVTSAQKNPTAFYLCASRIYSGSDTQYFGPGTRLTVL.

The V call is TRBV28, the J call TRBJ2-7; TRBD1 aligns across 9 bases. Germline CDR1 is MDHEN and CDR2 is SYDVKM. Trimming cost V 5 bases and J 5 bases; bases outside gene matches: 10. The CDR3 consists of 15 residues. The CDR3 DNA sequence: TGTGCCAGCAGTGGACCGGGACAGGGTAGCGACGAGCAGTACTTC. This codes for CASSGPGQGSDEQYF.

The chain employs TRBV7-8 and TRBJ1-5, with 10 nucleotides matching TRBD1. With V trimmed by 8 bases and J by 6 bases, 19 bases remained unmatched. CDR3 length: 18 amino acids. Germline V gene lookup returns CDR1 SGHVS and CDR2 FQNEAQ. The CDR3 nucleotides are TGTGCCAGCCAGACCCCTAGGACAGGGGGTAGAGGCCTTCAGCCCCAGCATTTT. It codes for CASQTPRTGGRGLQPQHF.

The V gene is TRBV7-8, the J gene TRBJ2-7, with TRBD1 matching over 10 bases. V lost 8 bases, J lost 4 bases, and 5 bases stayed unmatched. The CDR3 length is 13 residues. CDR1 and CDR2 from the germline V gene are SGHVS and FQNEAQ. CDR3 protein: CASSRDRGYEQYF. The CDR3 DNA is TGTGCCAGCTCTCGGGACAGGGGATACGAGCAGTACTTC.

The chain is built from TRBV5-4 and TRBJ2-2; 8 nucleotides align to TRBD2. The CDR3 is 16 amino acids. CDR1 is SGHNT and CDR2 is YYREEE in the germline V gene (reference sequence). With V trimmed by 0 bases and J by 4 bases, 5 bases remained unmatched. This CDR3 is CASSLASGGGTGELFF. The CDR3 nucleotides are TGTGCCAGCAGCTTGGCCAGCGGGGGAGGCACCGGGGAGCTGTTTTTT.